These 22 T cell receptor beta chains were all obtained from the same sample, sequenced in a study of identical twins. TCRdb reprocessed the 5' RACE reads with MiXCR, giving one entry per CDR3 protein. This sample has 400,000 to 500,000 distinct CDR3 sequences, with roughly an eighth found just once. These data are also associated with another study on yellow fever vaccine responses in identical twins.

The sample consisted of CD4+ T cells sorted from blood. The receptors here all came from a young woman in good health.

The J gene is TRBJ2-1, the V gene TRBV24-1, with 13 positions matching TRBD2. There are 16 residues in the CDR3. CDR1 and CDR2 from the germline V gene are KGHDR and SFDVKD. V shed 3 bases, J shed 10 bases, and the junction held 8 bases outside the gene matches. CDR3 sequence (DNA): TGTGCCACCAGTGATCCCACTAGCGGGGGGGTTGGCGAGCAGTTCTTC. This gives the protein CATSDPTSGGVGEQFF.

This clonotype was observed a handful of times. The chain couples TRBV12-3 or TRBV12-4 to TRBJ2-3; 8 positions match TRBD2. This CDR3 contains 19 residues. J was trimmed by 3 bases and V by 10 bases; bases with no gene match: 24. The CDR3 nucleotides read TGTGCCACCGAAACGCTAGCGGGCCGGAGGGGATTCAAAACAGATACGCAGTATTTT. This sequence encodes CATETLAGRRGFKTDTQYF.

This clonotype was seen a handful of times. The V and J genes are TRBV4-3 and TRBJ2-5; D is ambiguous. CDR1 and CDR2 from the germline V gene are LGHNA and YSLEER. The CDR3 runs to 13 residues. Trimming removed 0 bases at V and 6 bases at J, with 8 bases between. This CDR3 is CASSQDTVQTQYF. The CDR3 DNA sequence: TGCGCCAGCAGCCAAGATACCGTGCAGACCCAGTACTTC.

The rearrangement uses TRBV20-1 and TRBJ2-5, with D maybe TRBD1 (6 bases). V was clipped by 1 base and J by 0 bases, with 15 bases between them. The CDR3 totals 16 residues. CDR1 and CDR2 (germline): DFQATT, SNEGSKA (reference sequence). The CDR3 loop reads CSARGGGRGDQETQYF. The CDR3 DNA is TGCAGTGCTAGAGGAGGGGGACGGGGCGACCAAGAGACCCAGTACTTC.

The chain is built from TRBV5-1 and TRBJ2-7, with D perhaps matching TRBD1 (8 bases). The germline V and J ends were trimmed by 4 bases and 6 bases, with 35 bases remaining between them. The V gene's germline CDR1 is SGHRS and CDR2 YFSETQ. This CDR3 region has 20 residues. The CDR3 bases are TGCGCCAGCAGCCCGAAAAGACAGGGGAGGGCCTACGGGACTACGGGCGAGCAGTACTTC. It translates to CASSPKRQGRAYGTTGEQYF.

This clonotype occurred a few times. V is TRBV3-1 and J is TRBJ2-1; the D gene is possibly TRBD2 (7 bases). The germline CDR1 and CDR2 sequences are LGHDT and YNNKEL (reference sequence). The CDR3 contains 16 residues. Between the trimmed V and J ends, which lost 4 bases and 7 bases, there was a span of 20 bases. CDR3 nucleotide sequence: TGTGCCAGCAGCCGAACCGAACTAGCGAGGGGGAATGAGCAGTTCTTC. It specifies CASSRTELARGNEQFF.

V and J are TRBV6-1 and TRBJ2-4; D gene uncertain. This CDR3 contains 17 residues. The germline gives CDR1 MNHNS, CDR2 SASEGT. Trimming left V 7 bases short and J 0 bases short, with 19 bases between. The chain's CDR3 is CASIGKPLILAKNIQYF. CDR3 bases: TGTGCCAGCATCGGCAAGCCCCTAATACTAGCCAAAAACATTCAGTACTTC.

J is TRBJ2-7 and V is TRBV18; D unclear. The ends were cut back, 3 bases at V and 0 bases at J, with 12 bases in the middle. Germline CDR1 KGHSH, CDR2 LQKENI. This CDR3 has 15 residues. DNA for the CDR3: TGTGCCAGCTCACCGGAACAGTTGAGCTCCTACGAGCAGTACTTC. Translated: CASSPEQLSSYEQYF.

This chain joins TRBV29-1 and TRBJ2-3; 12 bases agree with TRBD1. V gave up 7 bases and J gave up 13 bases; unmatched junction bases: 12. Germline CDR1 SQVTM, CDR2 ANQGSEA. This CDR3 has 13 amino acids. For the CDR3, the DNA is TGCAGCGCGGGAGGGACAGGGGGCGAACTTAAGTATTTT. This translates into CSAGGTGGELKYF.

The chain carries TRBV18 and TRBJ2-7; TRBD1 matches 9 bases. V shed 3 bases and J 5 bases; nucleotides not matched to a gene: 14. This CDR3 has 17 amino acids. Germline V gives CDR1 KGHSH, CDR2 LQKENI. CDR3 nucleotides: TGTGCCAGCTCACCTTCATTTTCCGGGACAGGGCACAACGAGCAGTACTTC. It encodes CASSPSFSGTGHNEQYF.

With respect to this clonotype: This may be a read error: a much more frequent sequence differs by one nucleotide. This chain uses TRBV7-2 with TRBJ2-1; 9 nucleotides align to TRBD1. Germline V gene lookup returns CDR1 SGHTA and CDR2 FQGNSA. The V gene end was trimmed by 8 bases and the J gene end by 5 bases; junction bases not matched to a gene: 22. This CDR3 spans 19 amino acids. In DNA form, the CDR3 reads TGTACCAGCTGTTTGCTAGACAGGGGGAGCCGGGTAAACGACAATGAGCAGTTCTTC. Its translation is CTSCLLDRGSRVNDNEQFF.

V and J are TRBV5-1 and TRBJ1-6; 9 nucleotides agree with TRBD1. This CDR3 is built from 16 residues. J was trimmed by 9 bases and V by 4 bases; bases with no gene match: 11. The germline gives CDR1 SGHRS, CDR2 YFSETQ. The CDR3 DNA reads as TGCGCCAGCAGCGTAACCGGACAGGGGACGGGTTCACCCCTCCACTTT. Protein product: CASSVTGQGTGSPLHF. The variable domain in full, completed from reference TRBV5-1 and TRBJ1-6, reads KAGVTQTPRYLIKTRGQQVTLSCSPISGHRSVSWYQQTPGQGLQFLFEYFSETQRNKGNFPGRFSGRQFSNSRSEMNVSTLELGDSALYLCASSVTGQGTGSPLHFGNGTRLTVT.

This clonotype was seen only a few times. The V gene is TRBV20-1, the J gene TRBJ1-1; D is ambiguous. The V gene's germline CDR1 is DFQATT and CDR2 SNEGSKA (reference sequence). CDR3 length: 12 amino acids. Trimming removed 6 bases from V and 1 base from J, with 9 bases in between. CDR3 DNA sequence: TGCAGTGCGTCTCAACCGAACACTGAAGCTTTCTTT. It encodes CSASQPNTEAFF.

This sequence joins TRBV7-9 and TRBJ2-7; D is unclear. The ends were cut back, 5 bases at V and 4 bases at J, with 9 bases in the middle. Germline V gene sequence: CDR1 SEHNR, CDR2 FQNEAQ (reference sequence). This CDR3 is built from 12 residues. CDR3 protein: CASSRVDYEQYF. The CDR3 nucleotides are TGTGCCAGCAGCCGAGTAGATTACGAGCAGTACTTC.

This clonotype was recorded many times. The chain couples TRBV4-3 to TRBJ2-7; D is perhaps TRBD1 or TRBD2 (5 bases each). The ends were cut back, 4 bases at V and 3 bases at J, with 19 bases in the middle. CDR3 length: 16 amino acids. CDR1 is LGHNA and CDR2 is YSLEER in the germline V gene. The CDR3 nucleotides are TGCGCCAGCAGCCGAGCTATCGGGGCTAGTTTCTACGAGCAGTACTTC. Protein product: CASSRAIGASFYEQYF.

This chain uses TRBV27 with TRBJ1-2; perhaps TRBD1 as D (5 bases). Trimming pared 2 bases from V and 0 bases from J, leaving 10 bases between. CDR1 MNHEY and CDR2 SMNVEV come from the germline V gene (reference sequence). This CDR3 spans 15 amino acids. CDR3 sequence: CASSLKGRANYGYTF. The CDR3 DNA follows: TGTGCCAGCAGTTTAAAGGGGAGAGCTAACTATGGCTACACCTTC.

CDR3 sequence (DNA): TGTGCCAGCAGCCCTCTGAGGATGGGGGTGAACTATGGCTACACCTTC. Translated: CASSPLRMGVNYGYTF. The V gene is TRBV11-2, the J gene TRBJ1-2, with a possible D match to TRBD1 (5 bases). The length of the CDR3 is 16 residues. Germline CDR1 and CDR2: SGHAT and FQNNGV. The germline V and J ends were trimmed by 5 bases and 2 bases, with 18 bases remaining between them.

The chain carries TRBV4-1 and TRBJ1-2; D not certain. Trimming shortened V by 1 base and J by 5 bases, and 14 bases separated the two germline ends. The CDR3 contains 15 residues. Germline values: CDR1 MGHRA, CDR2 YSYEKL. For the CDR3, the DNA is TGCGCCAGCAGCCAAGCGAGCGGGGAAAGGTATGGCTACACCTTC. Its translation is CASSQASGERYGYTF.

This clonotype appeared a few times. The chain uses TRBV11-2 and TRBJ2-7, with D unclear. V lost 5 bases, J lost 6 bases, and 14 bases lay in between. This CDR3 has 13 residues. In germline, CDR1 is SGHAT, CDR2 FQNNGV. The CDR3 DNA follows: TGTGCCAGCAGCCCCCTAGTTTGGGCCGAGCAGTACTTC. The encoded protein is CASSPLVWAEQYF.

The chain joins TRBV29-1 to TRBJ2-3; the match to TRBD2 covers 12 bases. The germline V gene has CDR1 SQVTM and CDR2 ANQGSEA. The ends lost 8 bases at V and 0 bases at J; junction bases unmatched: 9. The CDR3 runs 16 residues. The CDR3 DNA is TGCAGCCAAATGTCGGGGACTAGCGGGAGCACAGATACGCAGTATTTT. This sequence encodes CSQMSGTSGSTDTQYF.

This clonotype has more than one count but fewer than ten. The CDR3: CASSPGRRDSPLHF. CDR3 bases: TGTGCCAGCAGCCCCGGACGAAGGGACTCACCCCTCCACTTT. The V call is TRBV7-9, the J call TRBJ1-6; perhaps TRBD1 as D (5 bases). Germline V gene lookup returns CDR1 SEHNR and CDR2 FQNEAQ (reference sequence). This CDR3 comprises 14 residues. V lost 5 bases and J 10 bases, leaving 15 bases between the germline ends.

The chain uses TRBV5-1 and TRBJ2-5; 12 nucleotides align to TRBD1. The CDR3 spans 17 residues. J gave up 1 base and V 5 bases, and 9 bases lay outside the gene matches. The germline V gene has CDR1 SGHRS and CDR2 YFSETQ. CDR3 region: CASSSGTGGAAQETQYF. The CDR3 nucleotides read TGCGCCAGCAGTTCCGGGACAGGGGGCGCGGCCCAAGAGACCCAGTACTTC.